The TCR beta chain under discussion was sequenced for a study of tumor and adjacent non-tumor tissue in lung cancer. About the research overall: Samples averaged around 4.2 million productive TCRbeta reads each.

Study conclusions and caveats: In normal lung, the top 100 clones were significantly more dominant than in tumor.

In regard to this clonotype: The antigen is not known.

RNA was extracted from bulk tissue without any cell sorting. This non-tumor lung sample came from over 3 cm beyond the tumor edge. Donors were chemotherapy-naive, newly diagnosed lung cancer surgical patients in China, August–late 2014. V dropped 11 bases and J dropped 3 bases, with 15 bases sitting between them. The germline V gene has CDR1 SGHDN and CDR2 FVKESK. There are 13 residues in the CDR3. The library came from three nested PCR rounds adapted from ARM-PCR protocols. TCRdb passed the multiplex PCR reads through MiXCR, listing each CDR3 protein once. The sample includes about 44,000 distinct CDR3 sequences, approximately 60% of them seen just once.

The receptor comes from a woman aged 40 to 50 with non-small cell lung cancer. The rearrangement uses TRBV14 and TRBJ2-3; unclear D gene. Sequencing used distant non-tumor lung tissue. CDR3 amino acids: CAGTQGRTDTQYF. CDR3 coding DNA: TGTGCCGGCACCCAAGGCCGGACAGATACGCAGTATTTT.